The rows below give T cell receptor beta chains drawn from one sample of a study of shared clonotypes between healthy human individuals. TCRdb's table, derived via immunoSEQ multiplex PCR, lists solely in-frame clones and lacks some. The table shows over 2 million clones, with 85% to 95% occurring only once. The sequenced material came from naive CD4+ T cells from PBMCs. Source of these receptors: a man between 18 and 29 years old in good health. Some clones in this sample may be carry-over from other donors' samples. The CDR3 runs from the conserved cysteine through the conserved F or W. The D gene is left open where the match is weak.

v_gene: TRBV10-3
d_gene: TRBD1
CDR3aa: CAIRNGQGNSGANVLTF

v_gene: TRBV7-3
d_gene: NA
CDR3aa: CASSLRGSYLTGELFF

v_gene: TRBV4-1
d_gene: NA
CDR3aa: CASSQRAEESPLHF

v_gene: TRBV5-4
d_gene: TRBD1
CDR3aa: CASSIDRVGGYTF

v_gene: TRBV28
d_gene: TRBD1
CDR3aa: CASRTGVIHQPQHF

v_gene: TRBV7-3
d_gene: TRBD2
CDR3aa: CASSLQLAGPYEQYF

v_gene: TRBV11-2
d_gene: NA
CDR3aa: CASSLVRGAEAFF

v_gene: TRBV28
d_gene: NA
CDR3aa: CASSSYQGAGELFF

v_gene: TRBV30
d_gene: NA
CDR3aa: CAWRRQGGSEQYF

v_gene: TRBV10-3
d_gene: TRBD2
CDR3aa: CAISGGGETQYF

v_gene: TRBV2
d_gene: TRBD1
CDR3aa: CASSLDRGNQPQHF

v_gene: TRBV11-2
d_gene: TRBD1
CDR3aa: CASSPTGTGDTEAFF

v_gene: TRBV28
d_gene: NA
CDR3aa: CASRVPSAVGDSYEQYF

v_gene: TRBV28
d_gene: NA
CDR3aa: CASSHQGTLAGYTF

v_gene: TRBV9
d_gene: NA
CDR3aa: CASSVEGYSGNTIYF

v_gene: TRBV6-6
d_gene: TRBD2
CDR3aa: CATCGGRGTDTQYF

v_gene: TRBV9
d_gene: NA
CDR3aa: CASSRTAANYGYTF

v_gene: TRBV5-1
d_gene: NA
CDR3aa: CASGPRRTSIPNQPQHF

v_gene: TRBV5-8
d_gene: NA
CDR3aa: CASSLEPLPYQPQHF

v_gene: TRBV11-2
d_gene: NA
CDR3aa: CASSSPIAASSYEQYF

v_gene: TRBV5-6
d_gene: TRBD2
CDR3aa: CASSYISPGLAGPHRELFF

v_gene: TRBV23-1
d_gene: NA
CDR3aa: CASTSRGEQYF

v_gene: TRBV7-3
d_gene: NA
CDR3aa: CASSLSGGERQETQYF

v_gene: TRBV5-1
d_gene: NA
CDR3aa: CASSLVAANTGELFF

v_gene: TRBV28
d_gene: NA
CDR3aa: CASSGGDVSVDYGYTF

v_gene: TRBV5-1
d_gene: NA
CDR3aa: CASSSTRPQETQYF

v_gene: TRBV19
d_gene: NA
CDR3aa: CASSPRGGANTGELFF

v_gene: TRBV28
d_gene: NA
CDR3aa: CASSGGGMSGNTIYF

v_gene: TRBV4-2
d_gene: NA
CDR3aa: CASGRGGYEQSAFF

v_gene: TRBV30
d_gene: NA
CDR3aa: CAWSINSVTEAFF

v_gene: TRBV4-2
d_gene: TRBD2
CDR3aa: CASSQGLAGGAVEQYF

v_gene: TRBV5-1
d_gene: NA
CDR3aa: CASSLAASPDTQYF

v_gene: TRBV5-1
d_gene: TRBD1
CDR3aa: CASSRDRQGAHNYGYTF

v_gene: TRBV15
d_gene: NA
CDR3aa: CATSRDRQANMNTEAFF

v_gene: TRBV28
d_gene: NA
CDR3aa: CASGRATGELFF

v_gene: TRBV10-3
d_gene: NA
CDR3aa: CAISGDWKANYGYTF

v_gene: TRBV2
d_gene: NA
CDR3aa: CASSEWTILDEQFF

v_gene: TRBV11-2
d_gene: TRBD2
CDR3aa: CASSLRGLSGEGDTQYF

v_gene: TRBV27
d_gene: TRBD2
CDR3aa: CASSPGLTGGPYEQYF

v_gene: TRBV4-1
d_gene: NA
CDR3aa: CASSQVWASSNNEQFF

v_gene: TRBV6-1
d_gene: NA
CDR3aa: CADSPNSGANVLTF

v_gene: TRBV7-3
d_gene: NA
CDR3aa: CASSLGLGLTNEQFF